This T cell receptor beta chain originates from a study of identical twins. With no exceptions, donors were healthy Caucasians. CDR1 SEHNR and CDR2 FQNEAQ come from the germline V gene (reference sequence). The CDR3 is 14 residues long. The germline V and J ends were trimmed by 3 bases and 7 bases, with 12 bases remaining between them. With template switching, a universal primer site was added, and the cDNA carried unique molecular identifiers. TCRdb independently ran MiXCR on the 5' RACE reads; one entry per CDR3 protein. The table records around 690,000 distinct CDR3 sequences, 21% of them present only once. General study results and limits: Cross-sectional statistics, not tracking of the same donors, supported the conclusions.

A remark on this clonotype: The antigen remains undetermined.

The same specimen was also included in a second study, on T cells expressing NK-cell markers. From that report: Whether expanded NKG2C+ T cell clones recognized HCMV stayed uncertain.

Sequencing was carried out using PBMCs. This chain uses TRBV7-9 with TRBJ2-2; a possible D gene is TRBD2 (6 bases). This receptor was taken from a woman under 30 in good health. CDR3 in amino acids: CASSFLGGSGELFF. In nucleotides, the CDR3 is TGTGCCAGCAGCTTTCTCGGGGGAAGCGGGGAGCTGTTTTTT.